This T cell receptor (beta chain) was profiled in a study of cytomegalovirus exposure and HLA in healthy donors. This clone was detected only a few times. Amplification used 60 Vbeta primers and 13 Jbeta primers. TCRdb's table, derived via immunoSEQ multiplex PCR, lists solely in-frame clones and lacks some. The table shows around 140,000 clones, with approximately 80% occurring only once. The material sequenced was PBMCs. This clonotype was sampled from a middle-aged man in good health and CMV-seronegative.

CDR3 residues: CASGSYDRAGANVLTF. DNA of the CDR3: TGTGCTAGTGGTTCGTACGACAGGGCTGGGGCCAACGTCCTGACTTTC. This rearrangement joins TRBV12-5 to TRBJ2-6, with 7 bases lining up with TRBD1. The V gene's germline CDR1 is LGHNT and CDR2 FRNRAP. The CDR3 is 16 amino acids. After removal of 4 bases from V and 2 bases from J, the junction contained 5 bases not matched to a gene.